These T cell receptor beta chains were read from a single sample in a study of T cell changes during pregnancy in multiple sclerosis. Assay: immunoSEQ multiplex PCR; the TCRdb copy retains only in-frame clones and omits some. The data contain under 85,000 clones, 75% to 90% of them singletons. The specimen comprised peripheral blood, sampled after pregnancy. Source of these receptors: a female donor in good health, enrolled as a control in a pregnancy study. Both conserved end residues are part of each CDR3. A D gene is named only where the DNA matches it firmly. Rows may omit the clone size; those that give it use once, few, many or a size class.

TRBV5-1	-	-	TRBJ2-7	TGCGCCAGCAGCTCCAGGGACTGGGGCGAGCAGTACTTC	CASSSRDWGEQYF
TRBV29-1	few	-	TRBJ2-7	TGCAGCATCCGGGACACGGTGTTCGGCGAGCAGTACTTC	CSIRDTVFGEQYF
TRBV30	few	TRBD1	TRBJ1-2	TGTGCCTGGAGTGATCATGACAGGGGAAGAGGGTATGGCTACACCTTC	CAWSDHDRGRGYGYTF
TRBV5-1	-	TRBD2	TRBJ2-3	TGCGCCAGCAGCTTGTTTAGCGGGGTGCAAGATACGCAGTATTTT	CASSLFSGVQDTQYF
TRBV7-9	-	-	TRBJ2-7	TGTGCCAGCAGCTTATTAGTGGGTCCCGGGGGCTACGAGCAGTACTTC	CASSLLVGPGGYEQYF
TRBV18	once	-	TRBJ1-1	TGTGCCAGCTCACCCGGACAGACCTCTTATAGCTCTGAAGCTTTCTTT	CASSPGQTSYSSEAFF
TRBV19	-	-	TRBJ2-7	TGTGCCACAGGCCGGGACGGGGGTTACGAGCAGTACTTC	CATGRDGGYEQYF
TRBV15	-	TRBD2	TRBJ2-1	TGTGCCACCAGCCGGGGGGAGGGAGAGCAGTTCTTC	CATSRGEGEQFF
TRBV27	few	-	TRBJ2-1	TGTGCCAGCAGTGCGGACTCCACCCTCCCCTACAATGAGCAGTTCTTC	CASSADSTLPYNEQFF
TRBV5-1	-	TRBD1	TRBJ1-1	TGCGCCAGCAGCTTGGGGGACAGGGTGAACACTGAAGCTTTCTTT	CASSLGDRVNTEAFF
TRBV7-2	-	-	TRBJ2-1	TGTGCCAGCAGCTCAGCCAGGCAGGGCTACAATGAGCAGTTCTTC	CASSSARQGYNEQFF
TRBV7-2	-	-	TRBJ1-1	TGTGCCAGCAGCTTGCCTAACAGGGTGGGCACTGAAGCTTTCTTT	CASSLPNRVGTEAFF
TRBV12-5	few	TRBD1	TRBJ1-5	TGTGCTAGTGGTTTGGCTCACAGGGGTAATCAGCCCCAGCATTTT	CASGLAHRGNQPQHF
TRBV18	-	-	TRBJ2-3	TGTGCCAGCTCACCGGCGGAAAGCACAGATACGCAGTATTTT	CASSPAESTDTQYF
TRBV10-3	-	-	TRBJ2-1	TGTGCCATCGGACAAGTCTCGTACAATGAGCAGTTCTTC	CAIGQVSYNEQFF
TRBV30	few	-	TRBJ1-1	TGTGCCTGGAGGGCCGGAGGGACTGAAGCTTTCTTT	CAWRAGGTEAFF
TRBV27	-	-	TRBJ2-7	TGTGCCAGCAGCCCAGAGGGAAGGTACGAGCAGTACTTC	CASSPEGRYEQYF
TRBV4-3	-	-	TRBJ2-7	TGCGCCAGCAGCCAAGACGACAGGATCGCCTACGAGCAGTACTTC	CASSQDDRIAYEQYF
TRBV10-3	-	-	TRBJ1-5	TGTGCCATCAGTGAGGGTAGGGAGGGAAATCAGCCCCAGCATTTT	CAISEGREGNQPQHF
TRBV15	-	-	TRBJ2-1	TGTGCCACCAGCAGGCGAGGGTTGCGGGACGCACTTTACTCCTACAATGAGCAGTTCTTC	CATSRRGLRDALYSYNEQFF
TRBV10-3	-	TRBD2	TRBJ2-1	TGTGCCATCAGGGACCCGGGACTAGCGGGGCAGAAAAATGAGCAGTTCTTC	CAIRDPGLAGQKNEQFF
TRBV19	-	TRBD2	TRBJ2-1	TGTGCCAGTAGTGCCGGACGTTGGGCTAGCGGGGGGCTCACCTCCTACAATGAGCAGTTCTTC	CASSAGRWASGGLTSYNEQFF
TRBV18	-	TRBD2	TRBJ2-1	TGTGCCAGCTCACCACCCACTAGCGGGAGGGGAAATGAGCAGTTCTTC	CASSPPTSGRGNEQFF
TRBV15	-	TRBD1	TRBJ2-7	TGTGCCACCAGCAGAGAGAGTACAGGGGTTACCTACGAGCAGTACTTC	CATSRESTGVTYEQYF
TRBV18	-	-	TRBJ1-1	TGTGCCAGCTCACCAGGGGCCATAAACACTGAAGCTTTCTTT	CASSPGAINTEAFF
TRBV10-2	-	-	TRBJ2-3	TGCGCCACCCTAGGCACAGATACGCAGTATTTT	CATLGTDTQYF
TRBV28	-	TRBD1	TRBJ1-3	TGTGCCAGCAGTTTATGGGGACAGGGGGCGCGAAACACCATATATTTT	CASSLWGQGARNTIYF
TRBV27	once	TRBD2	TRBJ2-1	TGTGCCAGCAGTGTGACTAGCGGGAGGGGAGGTGAGCAGTTCTTC	CASSVTSGRGGEQFF
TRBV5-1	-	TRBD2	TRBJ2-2	TGCGCCAGCAGCTTGGGTCAGCGGGGGCTCGGCGGGGAGCTGTTTTTT	CASSLGQRGLGGELFF
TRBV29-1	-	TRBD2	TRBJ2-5	TGCAGCGTTTTAGACCGACTAGCCCGCCAAGAGACCCAGTACTTC	CSVLDRLARQETQYF
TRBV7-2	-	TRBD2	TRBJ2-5	TGTGCCAGCAGCCGACTAGCGGGGGGCCAAGAGACCCAGTACTTC	CASSRLAGGQETQYF
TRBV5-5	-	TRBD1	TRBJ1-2	TGTGCCAGCAGCTTGGAAAGAGCAGGGGGCAGGATGAGCTATGGCTACACCTTC	CASSLERAGGRMSYGYTF
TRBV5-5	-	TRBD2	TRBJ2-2	TGTGCCAGCAGCCAGGGACTAGCGGGAGGGCCTAACACCGGGGAGCTGTTTTTT	CASSQGLAGGPNTGELFF
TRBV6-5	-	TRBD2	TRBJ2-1	TGTGCCAGCAGTTACTCTGGGACTAGCGGGACCTCTTGCGAGTTCTTC	CASSYSGTSGTSCEFF
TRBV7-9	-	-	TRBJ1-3	TGTGCCAGCAGCTCCGTTACAACCCCGTCAGGAAACACCATATATTTT	CASSSVTTPSGNTIYF
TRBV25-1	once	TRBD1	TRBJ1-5	TGTGCCAGCAGTGAGGGACAGGGGGGTCAGCCCCAGCATTTT	CASSEGQGGQPQHF
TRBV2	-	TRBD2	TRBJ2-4	TGTGCCAGCAGTCTCGGGACTAGCGGAAACATTCAGTACTTC	CASSLGTSGNIQYF
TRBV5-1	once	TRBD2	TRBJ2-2	TGCGCCAGCAGTCACGGACTAGCGGGAGGAGGAACCGGGGAGCTGTTTTTT	CASSHGLAGGGTGELFF
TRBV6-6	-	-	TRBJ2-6	TGTGCCAGCAGTTCCACAGGGTTCTCTGGGGCCAACGTCCTGACTTTC	CASSSTGFSGANVLTF
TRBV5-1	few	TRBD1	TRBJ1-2	TGCGCCAGCAGCTTGGCCGGGACAGGGGGCGGCTACACCTTC	CASSLAGTGGGYTF
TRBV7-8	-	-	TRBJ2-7	TGTGCCAGCAGCTTAGTGGCGGGGACCTACGAGCAGTACTTC	CASSLVAGTYEQYF
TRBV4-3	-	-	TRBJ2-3	TGCGCCAGCAGCCAAGGATTCTACGAATCCCCAGATACGCAGTATTTT	CASSQGFYESPDTQYF
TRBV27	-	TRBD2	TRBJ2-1	TGTGCCAGCAGTTCACGCCCCGGACTAGCGGGAGAATTGTACAATGAGCAGTTCTTC	CASSSRPGLAGELYNEQFF
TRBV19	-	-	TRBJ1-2	TGTGCCGCCGGACCCGGTCGGGGGGCTCATGGCTACACCTTC	CAAGPGRGAHGYTF
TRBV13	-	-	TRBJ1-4	TGTGCCAGCAGCATGAGAGGAGGTGAAAAACTGTTTTTT	CASSMRGGEKLFF
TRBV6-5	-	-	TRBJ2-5	TGTGCCAGCGGACCACAGGGTACTCAAGAGACCCAGTACTTC	CASGPQGTQETQYF